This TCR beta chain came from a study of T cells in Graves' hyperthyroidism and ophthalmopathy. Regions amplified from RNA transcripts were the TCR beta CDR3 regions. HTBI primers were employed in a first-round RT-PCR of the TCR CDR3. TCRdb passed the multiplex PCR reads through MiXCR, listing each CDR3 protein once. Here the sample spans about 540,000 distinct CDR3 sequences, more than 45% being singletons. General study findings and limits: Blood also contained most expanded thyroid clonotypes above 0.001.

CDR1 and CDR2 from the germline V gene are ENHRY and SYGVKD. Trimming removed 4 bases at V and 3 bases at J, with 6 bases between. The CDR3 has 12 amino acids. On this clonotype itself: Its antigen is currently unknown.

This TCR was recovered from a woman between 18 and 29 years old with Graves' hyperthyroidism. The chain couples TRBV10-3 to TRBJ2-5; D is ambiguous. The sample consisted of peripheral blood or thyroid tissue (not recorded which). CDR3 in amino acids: CAISGGKETQYF. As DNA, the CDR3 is TGTGCCATCAGTGGAGGAAAAGAGACCCAGTACTTC.